Following are 19 T cell receptor beta chains from one sample sequenced in a study of control samples from healthy donors and cancer patients. TCRdb keeps only in-frame clones here, not all; method: immunoSEQ multiplex PCR. The data contain about 96,000 clones, 85% to 95% of them singletons. Sequencing was carried out using blood. The source of these receptors is a man aged 18 to 29 in good health.

The chain carries TRBV19 and TRBJ1-6, with 7 nucleotides matching TRBD1. The CDR3 sequence is 16 residues long. The germline CDR1 and CDR2 sequences are LNHDA and SQIVND (reference sequence). V gave up 7 bases and J gave up 6 bases; unmatched junction bases: 12. The CDR3, as DNA: TGTGCCAGTACGTATGCAGGGGGGGGTGGTAATTCACCCCTCCACTTT. It yields the protein CASTYAGGGGNSPLHF.

This sequence joins TRBV7-6 and TRBJ1-2; tentatively, D is TRBD1 (6 bases). V was cut by 5 bases and J by 8 bases, with 21 bases left in between. CDR3 size: 15 residues. Looked up from germline, CDR1 is SGHVS and CDR2 is FNYEAQ. CDR3 bases: TGTGCCAGCAGCCAAGACAGGAGCCGCCGGGCCGGCTACACCTTC. Amino acids: CASSQDRSRRAGYTF.

The V gene is TRBV5-1, the J gene TRBJ2-5; 12 nucleotides agree with TRBD1. The CDR3 totals 16 residues. Germline loops: CDR1 SGHRS, CDR2 YFSETQ. V lost 4 bases, J lost 1 base, and 5 bases stayed unmatched. CDR3 coding DNA: TGCGCCAGCAGCCCACTGGGACAGGGGGCCCAAGAGACCCAGTACTTC. The encoded protein is CASSPLGQGAQETQYF.

The rearrangement joins TRBV30 to TRBJ2-4; D is unresolved. The CDR3 is 14 amino acids. Trimming removed 4 bases at V and 8 bases at J, with 18 bases between. Germline values: CDR1 GTSNPN, CDR2 SVGIG (reference sequence). The CDR3 is CAWKVVGNPDIQYF. The CDR3 coding sequence is TGTGCCTGGAAGGTTGTGGGTAATCCGGACATTCAGTACTTC.

The V and J genes are TRBV27 and TRBJ2-1; 7 bases align to TRBD1. With V trimmed by 6 bases and J by 3 bases, 2 bases remained unmatched. CDR3 length: 13 residues. CDR1 MNHEY and CDR2 SMNVEV come from the germline V gene (reference sequence). The CDR3 DNA sequence: TGTGCCAGCAGAGGGGACAGCTACAATGAGCAGTTCTTC. Protein product: CASRGDSYNEQFF.

The chain has TRBV5-1 and TRBJ2-7; D unresolved. V lost 0 bases and J lost 2, with 9 bases in between. Germline values: CDR1 SGHRS, CDR2 YFSETQ. The CDR3 is 14 residues long. The CDR3 here is CASSLAGKAYEQYF. The CDR3, as DNA: TGCGCCAGCAGCTTGGCTGGGAAGGCCTACGAGCAGTACTTC.

The chain has TRBV12-3 or TRBV12-4 and TRBJ2-7; maybe TRBD2 (5 bases). The CDR3 has 13 amino acids. The ends were cut back, 5 bases at V and 7 bases at J, with 15 bases in the middle. The CDR3 DNA follows: TGTGCCAGCAGTCTTAGTACGGGGATGGAGCAGTACTTC. Residues: CASSLSTGMEQYF.

The chain links TRBV30 to TRBJ1-2; D uncertain. Trimming shortened V by 3 bases and J by 3 bases, and 8 bases separated the two germline ends. The CDR3 extends over 12 amino acids. CDR1 and CDR2 (germline): GTSNPN, SVGIG (reference sequence). In nucleotides, the CDR3 is TGTGCCTGGAGGATGGGGTACTATGGCTACACCTTC. This codes for CAWRMGYYGYTF.

V gene TRBV18 combines with J gene TRBJ2-7; D is perhaps TRBD2 (5 bases). There are 14 residues in the CDR3. V was cut by 6 bases and J by 0 bases, with 12 bases left in between. CDR1 and CDR2 from the germline V gene are KGHSH and LQKENI. The CDR3 loop reads CASSASTSSYEQYF. CDR3 nucleotide sequence: TGTGCCAGCTCGGCGTCCACTAGCTCCTACGAGCAGTACTTC.

The chain joins TRBV7-9 to TRBJ1-4; maybe TRBD1 (6 bases). The CDR3 is 14 amino acids. V gave up 7 bases and J gave up 4 bases, with 13 bases separating them. Germline V gives CDR1 SEHNR, CDR2 FQNEAQ (reference sequence). The CDR3 spells CASTPGTSNEKLFF. CDR3 nucleotide sequence: TGTGCCAGCACACCCGGGACAAGTAATGAAAAACTGTTTTTT.

The CDR3 protein is CASSSLAGGRNEQFF. The CDR3 nucleotides read TGTGCCAGCAGCTCCCTAGCGGGAGGGAGGAATGAGCAGTTCTTC. This rearrangement joins TRBV7-2 to TRBJ2-1; 12 bases line up with TRBD2. The CDR3 is 15 amino acids. V was clipped by 4 bases and J by 7 bases; unmatched bases: 5. Germline-derived CDR1 and CDR2 are SGHTA and FQGNSA. The whole variable domain, filled in from reference TRBV7-2 and TRBJ2-1, reads GAGVSQSPSNKVTEKGKDVELRCDPISGHTALYWYRQSLGQGLEFLIYFQGNSAPDKSGLPSDRFSAERTGGSVSTLTIQRTQQEDSAVYLCASSSLAGGRNEQFFGPGTRLTVL.

CDR3: CASSLTGLAGGRGYNEQFF. Written as DNA, the CDR3 is TGCGCCAGCAGCTTGACCGGGCTAGCGGGGGGAAGGGGCTACAATGAGCAGTTCTTC. The chain combines TRBV5-1 with TRBJ2-1; the match to TRBD2 covers 11 bases. The CDR3 runs 19 residues. The germline V gene encodes CDR1 SGHRS and CDR2 YFSETQ. With V trimmed by 1 base and J by 3 bases, 12 bases remained unmatched.

This clone was seen a single time. The CDR3 DNA is TGTGCCAGCAGCACCCCAGCGGGAAGAAACATTCAGTACTTC. It specifies CASSTPAGRNIQYF. The chain combines TRBV5-4 with TRBJ2-4; 7 bases map to TRBD2. The CDR3 consists of 14 residues. CDR1 is SGHNT, CDR2 YYREEE, per germline (reference sequence). Germline trimming cut 4 bases from V and 6 bases from J; bases unmatched to any gene: 7.

This chain uses TRBV10-1 with TRBJ1-1, with TRBD1 identical over 8 bases. Germline V gene data show CDR1 as WNHNN and CDR2 as SYGVQD (reference sequence). The CDR3 is made up of 13 amino acids. After removal of 2 bases from V and 8 bases from J, the junction contained 4 bases not matched to a gene. The CDR3 region has the DNA TGCGCCAGCAGTGAGAGAGGGGACAGGGAAGCTTTCTTT. Its protein product is CASSERGDREAFF.

This chain uses TRBV7-3 with TRBJ1-2; D unclear. The CDR3 has 13 amino acids. Germline-derived CDR1 and CDR2 are SGHTA and FQGTGA. Trimming cost V 5 bases and J 5 bases, with 12 bases left between them. The CDR3 nucleotides read TGTGCCAGCAGCCCGGGCCTAGGGTATGGCTACACCTTC. The encoded protein is CASSPGLGYGYTF.

V gene TRBV5-5 combines with J gene TRBJ2-1, with D possibly being TRBD1 or TRBD2 (5 bases each). The V end lost 4 bases, the J end lost 0 bases, and 11 bases lay between the germline ends. In germline, CDR1 is SGHKS, CDR2 YYEKEE (reference sequence). This CDR3 contains 15 residues. The chain's CDR3 is CASSGAGTSYNEQFF. The CDR3 region has the DNA TGTGCCAGCAGCGGTGCCGGGACCTCCTACAATGAGCAGTTCTTC.

This chain connects TRBV9 to TRBJ1-1; a possible D gene is TRBD1 (6 bases). This CDR3 contains 14 residues. In germline, CDR1 is SGDLS, CDR2 YYNGEE. The germline V and J ends were trimmed by 3 bases and 11 bases, with 20 bases remaining between them. The CDR3 sequence: CASSAFSGQMSAFF. In nucleotides, the CDR3 is TGTGCCAGCAGCGCCTTCTCGGGACAAATGTCGGCTTTCTTT.

The J gene is TRBJ1-6, the V gene TRBV9; TRBD1 is a possible D gene (5 bases). V gave up 3 bases and J gave up 0 bases, with 7 bases separating them. The germline V gene has CDR1 SGDLS and CDR2 YYNGEE. The length of the CDR3 is 15 residues. The CDR3 sequence is CASSAGSSYNSPLHF. The CDR3 region has the DNA TGTGCCAGCAGCGCAGGGAGCTCCTATAATTCACCCCTCCACTTT.

The J gene is TRBJ1-5, the V gene TRBV27; D ambiguous. V gave up 3 bases and J gave up 5 bases, with 11 bases separating them. Germline CDR1 and CDR2: MNHEY and SMNVEV (reference sequence). The CDR3 spans 14 residues. Here the CDR3 reads CASSLNPMYQPQHF. CDR3 nucleotide sequence: TGTGCCAGCAGTTTGAATCCCATGTATCAGCCCCAGCATTTT.